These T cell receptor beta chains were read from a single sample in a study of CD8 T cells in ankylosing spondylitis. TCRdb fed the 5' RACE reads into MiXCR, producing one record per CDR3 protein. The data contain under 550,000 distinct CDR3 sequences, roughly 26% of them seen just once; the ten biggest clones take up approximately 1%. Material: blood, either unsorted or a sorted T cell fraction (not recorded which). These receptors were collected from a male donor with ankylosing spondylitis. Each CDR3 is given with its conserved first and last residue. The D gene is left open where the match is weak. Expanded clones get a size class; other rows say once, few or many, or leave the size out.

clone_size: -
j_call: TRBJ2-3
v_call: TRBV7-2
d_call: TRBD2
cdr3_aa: CASSLLAGDADTQYF
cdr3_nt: TGTGCCAGCAGCTTATTGGCGGGAGACGCAGATACGCAGTATTTT

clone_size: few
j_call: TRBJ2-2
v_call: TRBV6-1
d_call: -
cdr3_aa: CASSERDQNTGELFF
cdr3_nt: TGTGCCAGCAGTGAAAGGGACCAGAACACCGGGGAGCTGTTTTTT

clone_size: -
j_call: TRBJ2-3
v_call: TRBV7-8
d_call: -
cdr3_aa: CASSLDTADTDTQYF
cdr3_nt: TGTGCCAGCAGCTTAGACACCGCTGACACAGATACGCAGTATTTT

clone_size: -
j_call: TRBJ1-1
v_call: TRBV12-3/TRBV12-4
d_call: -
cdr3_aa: CASSPQGIGTEAFF
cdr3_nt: TGTGCCAGCAGTCCACAGGGAATTGGCACTGAAGCTTTCTTT

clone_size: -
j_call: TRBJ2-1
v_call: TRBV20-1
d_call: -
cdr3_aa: CSARVAIGSNEQFF
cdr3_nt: TGCAGTGCTAGAGTGGCTATCGGGTCAAATGAGCAGTTCTTC

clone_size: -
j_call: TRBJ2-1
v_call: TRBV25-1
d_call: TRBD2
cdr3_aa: CASRGTSGRAGEQFF
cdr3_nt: TGTGCCAGCAGGGGGACTAGCGGGAGGGCGGGTGAGCAGTTCTTC

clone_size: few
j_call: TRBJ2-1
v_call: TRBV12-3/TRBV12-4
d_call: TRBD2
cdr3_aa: CASSLPRTSGRWYNEQFF
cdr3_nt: TGTGCCAGCAGTTTACCCCGGACTAGCGGGAGATGGTACAATGAGCAGTTCTTC

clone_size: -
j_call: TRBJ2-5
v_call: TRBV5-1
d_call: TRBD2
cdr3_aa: CASSFALAGGQETQYF
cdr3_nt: TGCGCCAGCAGCTTTGCCCTAGCGGGAGGACAAGAGACCCAGTACTTC

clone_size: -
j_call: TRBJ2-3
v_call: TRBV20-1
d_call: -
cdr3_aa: CSARDHTTDTQYF
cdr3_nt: TGCAGTGCTAGAGACCACACCACAGATACGCAGTATTTT

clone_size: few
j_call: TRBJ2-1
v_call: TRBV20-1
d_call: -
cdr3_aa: CSARVGSLYNEQFF
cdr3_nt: TGCAGTGCTAGAGTGGGATCCCTTTACAATGAGCAGTTCTTC

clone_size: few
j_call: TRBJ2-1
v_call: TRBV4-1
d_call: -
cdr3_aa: CASSQDGLNEQFF
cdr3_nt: TGCGCCAGCAGCCAAGATGGCCTCAATGAGCAGTTCTTC

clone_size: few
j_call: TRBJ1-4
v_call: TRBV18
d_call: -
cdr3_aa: CASSPPATNEKLFF
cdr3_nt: TGTGCCAGCTCACCACCTGCAACTAATGAAAAACTGTTTTTT